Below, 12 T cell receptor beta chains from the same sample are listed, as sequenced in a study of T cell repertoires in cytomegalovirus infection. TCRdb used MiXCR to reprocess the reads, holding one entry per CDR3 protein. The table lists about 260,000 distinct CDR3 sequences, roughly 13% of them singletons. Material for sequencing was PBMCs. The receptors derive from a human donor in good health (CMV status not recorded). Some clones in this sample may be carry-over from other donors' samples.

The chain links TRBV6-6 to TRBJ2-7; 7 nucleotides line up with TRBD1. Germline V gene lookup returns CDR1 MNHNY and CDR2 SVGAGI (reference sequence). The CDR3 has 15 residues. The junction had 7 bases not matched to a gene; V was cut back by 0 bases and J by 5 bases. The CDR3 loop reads CASSYSGGAADEQYF. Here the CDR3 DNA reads TGTGCCAGCAGTTACTCAGGGGGCGCAGCGGACGAGCAGTACTTC.

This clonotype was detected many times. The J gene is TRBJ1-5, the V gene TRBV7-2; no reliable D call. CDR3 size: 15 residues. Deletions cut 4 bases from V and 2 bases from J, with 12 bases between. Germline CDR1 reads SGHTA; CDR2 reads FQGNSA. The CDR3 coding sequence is TGTGCCAGCAGCTCCCTTGATGCAGGCAATCAGCCCCAGCATTTT. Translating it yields CASSSLDAGNQPQHF.

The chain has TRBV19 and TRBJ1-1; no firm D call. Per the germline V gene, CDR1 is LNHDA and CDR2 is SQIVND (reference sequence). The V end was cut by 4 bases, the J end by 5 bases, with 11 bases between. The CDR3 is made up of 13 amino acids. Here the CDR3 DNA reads TGTGCCAGTAGTACTGCGGGTCTGACTGAAGCTTTCTTT. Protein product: CASSTAGLTEAFF.

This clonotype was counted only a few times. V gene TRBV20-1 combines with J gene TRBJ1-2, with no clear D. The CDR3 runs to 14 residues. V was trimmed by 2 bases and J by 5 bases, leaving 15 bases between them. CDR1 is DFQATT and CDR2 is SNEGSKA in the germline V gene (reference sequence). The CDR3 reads CSARLLGDWYGYTF. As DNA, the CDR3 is TGCAGTGCTAGATTGCTCGGAGATTGGTATGGCTACACCTTC.

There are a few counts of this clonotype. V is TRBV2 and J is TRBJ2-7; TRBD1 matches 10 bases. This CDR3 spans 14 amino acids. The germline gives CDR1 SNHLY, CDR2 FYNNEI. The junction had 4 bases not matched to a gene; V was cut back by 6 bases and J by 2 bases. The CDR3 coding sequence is TGTGCCAGCAGGGGACAGGGGCTGACCTACGAGCAGTACTTC. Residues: CASRGQGLTYEQYF.

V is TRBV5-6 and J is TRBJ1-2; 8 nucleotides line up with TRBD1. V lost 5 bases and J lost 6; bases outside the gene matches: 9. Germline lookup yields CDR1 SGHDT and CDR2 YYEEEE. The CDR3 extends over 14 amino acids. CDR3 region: CASRHRTGIDGYTF. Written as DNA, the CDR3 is TGTGCCAGCAGACACAGGACAGGGATCGATGGCTACACCTTC.

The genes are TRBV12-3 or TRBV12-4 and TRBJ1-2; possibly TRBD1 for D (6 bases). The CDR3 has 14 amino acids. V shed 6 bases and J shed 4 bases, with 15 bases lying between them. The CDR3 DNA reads TGTGCCAGCAGCCCCCGGGACAAGTTCTATGGCTACACCTTC. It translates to CASSPRDKFYGYTF.

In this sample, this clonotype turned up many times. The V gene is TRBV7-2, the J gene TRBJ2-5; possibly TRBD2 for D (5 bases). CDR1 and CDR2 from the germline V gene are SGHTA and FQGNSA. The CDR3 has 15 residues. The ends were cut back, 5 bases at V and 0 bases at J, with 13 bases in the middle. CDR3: CASSLGLLYQETQYF. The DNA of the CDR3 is TGTGCCAGCAGCCTAGGACTTCTGTACCAAGAGACCCAGTACTTC.

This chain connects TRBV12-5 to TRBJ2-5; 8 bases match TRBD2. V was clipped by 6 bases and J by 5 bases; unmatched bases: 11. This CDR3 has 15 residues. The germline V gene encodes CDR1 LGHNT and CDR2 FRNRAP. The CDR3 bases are TGTGCTAGTGGACGCGGGGGGCCAGACACGGAGACCCAGTACTTC. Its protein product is CASGRGGPDTETQYF.

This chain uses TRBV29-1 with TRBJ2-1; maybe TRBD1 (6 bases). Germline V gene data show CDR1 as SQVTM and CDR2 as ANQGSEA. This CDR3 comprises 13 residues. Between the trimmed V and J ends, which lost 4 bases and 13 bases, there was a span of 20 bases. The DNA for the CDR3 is TGCAGCGTTGGGGGGCAGGGAACGTTCCCTCAGTTCTTC. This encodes CSVGGQGTFPQFF.

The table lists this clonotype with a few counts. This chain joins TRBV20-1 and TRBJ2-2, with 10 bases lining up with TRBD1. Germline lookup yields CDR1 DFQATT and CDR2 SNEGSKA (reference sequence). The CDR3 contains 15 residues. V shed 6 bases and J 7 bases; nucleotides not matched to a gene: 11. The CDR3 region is CSAEGWTGGVGELFF. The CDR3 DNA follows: TGCAGTGCCGAAGGATGGACAGGGGGTGTCGGGGAGCTGTTTTTT.

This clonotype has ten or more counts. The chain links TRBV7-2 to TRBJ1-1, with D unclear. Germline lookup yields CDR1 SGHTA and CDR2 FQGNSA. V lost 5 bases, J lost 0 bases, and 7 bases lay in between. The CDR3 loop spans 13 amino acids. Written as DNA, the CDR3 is TGTGCCAGCAGCACTCAATTGAACACTGAAGCTTTCTTT. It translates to CASSTQLNTEAFF. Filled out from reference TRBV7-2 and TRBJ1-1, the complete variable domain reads GAGVSQSPSNKVTEKGKDVELRCDPISGHTALYWYRQSLGQGLEFLIYFQGNSAPDKSGLPSDRFSAERTGGSVSTLTIQRTQQEDSAVYLCASSTQLNTEAFFGQGTRLTVV.